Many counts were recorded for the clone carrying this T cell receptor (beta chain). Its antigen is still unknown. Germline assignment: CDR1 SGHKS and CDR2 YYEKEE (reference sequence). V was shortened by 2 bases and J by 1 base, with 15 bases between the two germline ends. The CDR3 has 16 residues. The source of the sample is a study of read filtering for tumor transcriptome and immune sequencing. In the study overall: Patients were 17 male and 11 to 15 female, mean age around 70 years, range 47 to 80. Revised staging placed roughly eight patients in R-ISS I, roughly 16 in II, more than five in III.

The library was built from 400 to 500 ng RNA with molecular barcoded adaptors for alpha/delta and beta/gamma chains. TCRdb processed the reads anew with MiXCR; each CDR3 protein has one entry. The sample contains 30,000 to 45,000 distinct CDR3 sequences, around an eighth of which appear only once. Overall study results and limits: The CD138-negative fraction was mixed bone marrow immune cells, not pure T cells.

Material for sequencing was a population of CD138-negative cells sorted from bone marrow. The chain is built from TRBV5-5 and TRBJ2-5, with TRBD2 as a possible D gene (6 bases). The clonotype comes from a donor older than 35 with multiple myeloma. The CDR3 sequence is CASSFRRVTSQETQYF. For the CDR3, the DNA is TGTGCCAGCAGCTTTCGGAGGGTAACTTCCCAAGAGACCCAGTACTTC.